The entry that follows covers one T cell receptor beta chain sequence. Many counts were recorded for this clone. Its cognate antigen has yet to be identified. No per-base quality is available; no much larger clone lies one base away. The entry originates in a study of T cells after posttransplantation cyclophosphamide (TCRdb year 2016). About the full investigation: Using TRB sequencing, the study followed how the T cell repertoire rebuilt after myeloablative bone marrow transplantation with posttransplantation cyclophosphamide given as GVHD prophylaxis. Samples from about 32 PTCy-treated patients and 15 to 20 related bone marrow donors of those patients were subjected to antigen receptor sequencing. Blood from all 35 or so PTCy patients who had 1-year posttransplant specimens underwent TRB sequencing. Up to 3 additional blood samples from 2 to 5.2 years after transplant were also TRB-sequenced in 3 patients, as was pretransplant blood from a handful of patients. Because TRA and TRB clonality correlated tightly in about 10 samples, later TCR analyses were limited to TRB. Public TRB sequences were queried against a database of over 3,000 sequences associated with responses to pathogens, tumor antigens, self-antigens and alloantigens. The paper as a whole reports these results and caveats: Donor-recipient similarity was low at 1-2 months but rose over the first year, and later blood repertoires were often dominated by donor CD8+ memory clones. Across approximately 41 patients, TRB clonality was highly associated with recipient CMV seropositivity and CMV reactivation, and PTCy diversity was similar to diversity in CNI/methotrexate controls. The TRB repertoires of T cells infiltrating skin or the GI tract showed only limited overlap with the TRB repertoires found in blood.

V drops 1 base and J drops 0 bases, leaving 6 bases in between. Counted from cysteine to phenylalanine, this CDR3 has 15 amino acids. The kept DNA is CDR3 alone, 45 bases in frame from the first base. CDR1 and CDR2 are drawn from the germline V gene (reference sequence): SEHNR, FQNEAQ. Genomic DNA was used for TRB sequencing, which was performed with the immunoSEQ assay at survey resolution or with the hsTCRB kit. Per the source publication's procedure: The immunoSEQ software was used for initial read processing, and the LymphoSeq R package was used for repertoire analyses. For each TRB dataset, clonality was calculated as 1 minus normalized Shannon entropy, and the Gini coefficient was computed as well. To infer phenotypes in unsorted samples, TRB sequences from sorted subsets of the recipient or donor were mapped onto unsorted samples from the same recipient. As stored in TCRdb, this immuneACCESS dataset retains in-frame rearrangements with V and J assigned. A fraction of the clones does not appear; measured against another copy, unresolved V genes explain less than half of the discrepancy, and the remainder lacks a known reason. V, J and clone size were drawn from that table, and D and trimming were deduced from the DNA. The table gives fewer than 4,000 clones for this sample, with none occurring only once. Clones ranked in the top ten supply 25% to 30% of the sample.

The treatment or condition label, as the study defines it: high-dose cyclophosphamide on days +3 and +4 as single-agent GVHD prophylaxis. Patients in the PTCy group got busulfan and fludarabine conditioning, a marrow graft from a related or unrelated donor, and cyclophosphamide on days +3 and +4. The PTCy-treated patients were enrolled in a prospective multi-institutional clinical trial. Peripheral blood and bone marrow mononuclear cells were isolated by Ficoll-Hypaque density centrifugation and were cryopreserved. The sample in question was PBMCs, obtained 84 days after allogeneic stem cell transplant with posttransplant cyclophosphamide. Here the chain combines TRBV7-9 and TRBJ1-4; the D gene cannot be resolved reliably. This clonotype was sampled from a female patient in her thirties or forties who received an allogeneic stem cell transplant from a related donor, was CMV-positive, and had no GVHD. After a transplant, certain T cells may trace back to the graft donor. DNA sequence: TGTGCCAGCAGCTTAGAACGGGCAACTAATGAAAAACTGTTTTTT. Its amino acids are CASSLERATNEKLFF.